Below, 27 T cell receptor beta chains from the same sample are listed, as sequenced in a study of T cells in Graves' hyperthyroidism and ophthalmopathy. What was amplified from RNA transcripts were TCR beta CDR3 regions. The HTBI primer set was used in a first-round RT-PCR of the TCR CDR3. TCRdb reprocessed the multiplex PCR reads with MiXCR, giving one entry per CDR3 protein. The sample has under 450,000 distinct CDR3 sequences; about 15% are singletons. The sequenced sample consisted of blood. These receptors all come from a woman aged 18-30 years with Graves' hyperthyroidism.

Turning to this clonotype: The junction differs from germline at one of its ends, possibly a read error. The genes are TRBV7-9 and TRBJ2-1; 8 bases are shared with TRBD2. CDR1 and CDR2 from the germline V gene are SEHNR and FQNEAQ (reference sequence). CDR3 length: 15 amino acids. The CDR3 reads CASSVLAGAYNEQFF. CDR3 nucleotides: TGCGCCAGCAGCGTGCTAGCGGGCGCCTACAATGAGCAGTTCTTC.

This clonotype was counted many times. This sequence joins TRBV20-1 and TRBJ2-3; D unclear. Trimming removed 0 bases at V and 1 base at J, with 5 bases between. CDR3 size: 13 residues. Germline loops: CDR1 DFQATT, CDR2 SNEGSKA (reference sequence). This CDR3 reads CSARDLGTDTQYF. The CDR3 DNA sequence: TGCAGTGCTAGAGATCTCGGCACAGATACGCAGTATTTT.

This clonotype appeared many times. The J gene is TRBJ1-4, the V gene TRBV2, with TRBD1 matching over 10 bases. The CDR3 contains 16 residues. Germline CDR1 and CDR2: SNHLY and FYNNEI. The junction had 3 bases not matched to a gene; V was cut back by 3 bases and J by 2 bases. CDR3 nucleotides: TGTGCCAGCAGTGACGGGACAGGGGCTACTAATGAAAAACTGTTTTTT. It is translated as CASSDGTGATNEKLFF.

This clonotype was counted many times. The V call is TRBV29-1, the J call TRBJ2-3; tentatively, D is TRBD1 (6 bases). The V and J ends lost 4 bases and 2 bases respectively, with 10 bases between them. The CDR3 covers 13 residues. Germline-derived CDR1 and CDR2 are SQVTM and ANQGSEA. As DNA, the CDR3 is TGCAGCGTTGCAGGGGTCGTCACAGATACGCAGTATTTT. It is translated as CSVAGVVTDTQYF.

This clonotype was detected ten times or more. The chain uses TRBV3-1 and TRBJ1-1; D gene unclear. This CDR3 spans 13 amino acids. Germline V lookup: CDR1 LGHDT, CDR2 YNNKEL (reference sequence). V was shortened by 6 bases and J by 0 bases, with 8 bases between the two germline ends. CDR3 nucleotides: TGTGCCAGCAGTATTAAGGTGAACACTGAAGCTTTCTTT. This codes for CASSIKVNTEAFF.

This clonotype was seen only a few times. A read error may be the cause here, since a much bigger clone is one base away. The chain recombines TRBV12-3 or TRBV12-4 with TRBJ1-1, with 9 bases matching TRBD1. This CDR3 is 14 amino acids long. This CDR3 reads CANNPDRGNIEAFF. CDR3 nucleotide sequence: TGTGCCAACAACCCGGACAGGGGAAACATTGAAGCTTTCTTT.

This chain links TRBV20-1 with TRBJ2-3; 15 bases align to TRBD2. This CDR3 has 17 amino acids. Trimming cost V 3 bases and J 4 bases; bases outside gene matches: 8. The V gene's germline CDR1 is DFQATT and CDR2 SNEGSKA (reference sequence). CDR3 residues: CSASSPGLAGGADTQYF. The CDR3 nucleotides are TGCAGTGCTAGCAGTCCGGGACTAGCGGGGGGCGCAGATACGCAGTATTTT.

The sample holds a few counts of this clonotype. The gene calls are TRBV20-1 and TRBJ2-3, with 10 bases matching TRBD1. With 2 bases clipped from V and 1 base from J, the junction kept 3 bases outside the gene matches. The CDR3 is 15 residues long. Looked up from germline, CDR1 is DFQATT and CDR2 is SNEGSKA (reference sequence). CDR3 coding DNA: TGCAGTGCTAGAAGGGACAGGGGTGGCACAGATACGCAGTATTTT. It yields the protein CSARRDRGGTDTQYF.

This clonotype was observed a few times. The chain joins TRBV28 to TRBJ1-3; the D gene is possibly TRBD1 (6 bases). This CDR3 is built from 16 residues. Germline loops: CDR1 MDHEN, CDR2 SYDVKM. The V end was cut by 4 bases, the J end by 2 bases, with 15 bases between. CDR3 amino acids: CASSWGGGSAGNTIYF. The CDR3 DNA sequence: TGTGCCAGCAGTTGGGGCGGGGGCTCGGCTGGAAACACCATATATTTT.

This clonotype has more than one count but fewer than ten. This rearrangement joins TRBV20-1 to TRBJ1-2, with D unclear. Germline V lookup: CDR1 DFQATT, CDR2 SNEGSKA (reference sequence). The CDR3 runs 16 residues. Trimming stripped 0 bases from V and 5 bases from J, with 19 bases between. In DNA, the CDR3 is TGCAGTGCTAGAGACACCTCGCAGGCCTCGCGATATGGCTACACCTTC. This encodes CSARDTSQASRYGYTF.

This clonotype was counted ten times or more. The gene calls are TRBV2 and TRBJ2-2; D not certain. V shed 4 bases and J shed 5 bases, with 11 bases lying between them. This CDR3 comprises 14 residues. Germline lookup yields CDR1 SNHLY and CDR2 FYNNEI. CDR3 sequence: CASSVSEATGELFF. CDR3 DNA: TGTGCCAGCAGTGTTTCAGAGGCTACCGGGGAGCTGTTTTTT.

This clonotype was observed many times. This chain joins TRBV13 and TRBJ2-5; no clear D gene. The CDR3 length is 14 residues. Germline values: CDR1 PRHDT, CDR2 FYEKMQ (reference sequence). The V end lost 5 bases, the J end lost 7 bases, and 17 bases lay between the germline ends. The CDR3: CASSPRTTPTTQYF. CDR3 DNA: TGTGCCAGCAGCCCCCGCACCACCCCAACGACCCAGTACTTC.

This clonotype was observed a few times. For the CDR3, the DNA is TGCAGTGTTAGTTCCGGGACGGGGGACAATGAGCAGTTCTTC. This encodes CSVSSGTGDNEQFF. The chain joins TRBV20-1 to TRBJ2-1, with D tentatively TRBD2 (6 bases). CDR3 length: 14 amino acids. Trimming left V 7 bases short and J 5 bases short, with 18 bases between. CDR1 is DFQATT, CDR2 SNEGSKA, per germline (reference sequence).

This clonotype was observed a few times. Written as DNA, the CDR3 is TGTGCCATGTCGAGAGCTGGGGCCAACGTCCTGACTTTC. Its translation: CAMSRAGANVLTF. The chain has TRBV18 and TRBJ2-6; D call uncertain. From germline, CDR1 is KGHSH and CDR2 LQKENI. The CDR3 is 13 amino acids. V lost 10 bases and J 2 bases, leaving 9 bases between the germline ends.

The chain links TRBV7-9 to TRBJ1-1; 7 nucleotides line up with TRBD1. CDR1 SEHNR and CDR2 FQNEAQ come from the germline V gene (reference sequence). The trim removed 5 bases at V and 1 base at J, leaving 13 bases unmatched. There are 17 residues in the CDR3. The CDR3 coding sequence is TGTGCCAGCAGCCCGCCCCGAGGGACAGCCAAGAACACTGAAGCTTTCTTT. Translating it yields CASSPPRGTAKNTEAFF.

This clonotype has only a few counts. This sequence joins TRBV6-1 and TRBJ1-1; the D is unclear. Germline CDR1 is MNHNS and CDR2 is SASEGT. This CDR3 comprises 14 residues. V dropped 7 bases and J dropped 0 bases, with 12 bases sitting between them. CDR3 DNA sequence: TGTGCCAGCACGCCAGGATACATGAACACTGAAGCTTTCTTT. Encoded protein: CASTPGYMNTEAFF.

The CDR3 DNA is TGTGCCAGCAGCTTTCAGGGGGGCGGCGGGGAGCAGTACTTC. It codes for CASSFQGGGGEQYF. The rearrangement links TRBV7-8 to TRBJ2-7; D may be TRBD1 (7 bases). CDR1 and CDR2 (germline): SGHVS, FQNEAQ. Trimming took 3 bases from V and 7 from J, leaving 16 bases between them. There are 14 residues in the CDR3. The variable domain in full, with the rest retrieved from reference TRBV7-8 and TRBJ2-7, is GAGVSQSPRYKVAKRGQDVALRCDPISGHVSLFWYQQALGQGPEFLTYFQNEAQLDKSGLPSDRFFAERPEGSVSTLKIQRTQQEDSAVYLCASSFQGGGGEQYFGPGTRLTVT.

This clonotype was observed many times. The V gene is TRBV20-1, the J gene TRBJ2-5; the match to TRBD2 covers 9 bases. The CDR3 extends over 13 amino acids. Germline values: CDR1 DFQATT, CDR2 SNEGSKA (reference sequence). Trimming took 0 bases from V and 7 from J; bases not matched to a gene: 3. The CDR3 reads CSARDDSGGTQYF. CDR3 sequence (DNA): TGCAGTGCTAGAGATGATAGCGGGGGGACCCAGTACTTC.

This clonotype was seen many times. The chain couples TRBV5-1 to TRBJ1-1; D perhaps matches TRBD1 (5 bases). Trimming left V 4 bases short and J 3 bases short, with 13 bases between. The CDR3 runs to 14 residues. Germline CDR1 reads SGHRS; CDR2 reads YFSETQ. CDR3 loop: CASSPGVGDTEAFF. In DNA, the CDR3 is TGCGCCAGCAGCCCCGGGGTGGGGGACACTGAAGCTTTCTTT.

The table lists this clonotype with a few counts. The chain recombines TRBV7-2 with TRBJ1-2, with 9 bases aligning to TRBD1. The ends lost 3 bases at V and 2 bases at J; junction bases unmatched: 4. The CDR3 runs 15 residues. CDR1 and CDR2 from the germline V gene are SGHTA and FQGNSA. In DNA, the CDR3 is TGTGCCAGCAGCTTCACCGGGACAGGGAACTATGGCTACACCTTC. As protein: CASSFTGTGNYGYTF.

The rearrangement uses TRBV27 and TRBJ2-5; maybe TRBD1 (5 bases). The CDR3 is 14 amino acids. V lost 5 bases and J 2 bases, leaving 12 bases between the germline ends. Germline V gene data show CDR1 as MNHEY and CDR2 as SMNVEV (reference sequence). The CDR3 DNA sequence: TGTGCCAGCAGTCCCGACAGAAATCAAGAGACCCAGTACTTC. Its protein is CASSPDRNQETQYF.

The chain uses TRBV28 and TRBJ2-1; 7 bases align to TRBD1. The V segment lost 5 bases and the J segment 0 bases; nucleotides outside the gene matches: 7. The CDR3 sequence is 16 residues long. Germline-derived CDR1 and CDR2 are MDHEN and SYDVKM. Here the CDR3 reads CASSPTGTASYNEQFF. The CDR3 DNA sequence: TGTGCCAGCAGTCCAACCGGGACAGCCTCCTACAATGAGCAGTTCTTC.

This clonotype was seen a few times. The chain uses TRBV3-1 and TRBJ2-1; 7 bases line up with TRBD2. Per the germline V gene, CDR1 is LGHDT and CDR2 is YNNKEL (reference sequence). The CDR3 covers 16 residues. Germline trimming cut 4 bases from V and 8 bases from J; bases unmatched to any gene: 14. The CDR3 loop is CASSLIPSGARDEQFF. Written as DNA, the CDR3 is TGTGCCAGCAGCCTCATTCCCAGCGGGGCACGGGATGAGCAGTTCTTC.

This clonotype showed up many times. CDR3 sequence: CATTVKYNEQFF. The CDR3 nucleotides read TGTGCCACTACGGTCAAGTACAATGAGCAGTTCTTC. This sequence joins TRBV28 and TRBJ2-1, with D unresolved. Trimming took off 10 bases at V and 4 bases at J, with 11 bases between the two ends. The CDR3 sequence is 12 residues long. Looked up from germline, CDR1 is MDHEN and CDR2 is SYDVKM.

This clonotype came up many times. V usage is TRBV7-9 and J usage is TRBJ2-1; D uncertain. V lost 1 base and J 9 bases, leaving 13 bases between the germline ends. Germline values: CDR1 SEHNR, CDR2 FQNEAQ (reference sequence). The CDR3 consists of 14 residues. CDR3 sequence: CASSLEASGFEQFF. CDR3 in DNA: TGTGCCAGCAGCTTAGAGGCTAGTGGGTTTGAGCAGTTCTTC.

The rearrangement links TRBV19 to TRBJ1-1; D possibly corresponds to TRBD1 (6 bases). V was shortened by 5 bases and J by 0 bases, with 19 bases between the two germline ends. Germline loops: CDR1 LNHDA, CDR2 SQIVND (reference sequence). This CDR3 comprises 17 residues. The CDR3 region is CASSGGPRQAMNTEAFF. DNA for the CDR3: TGTGCCAGTAGTGGGGGCCCGAGACAAGCCATGAACACTGAAGCTTTCTTT.

The J gene is TRBJ2-7, the V gene TRBV6-1; perhaps TRBD2 as D (5 bases). The CDR3 has 15 residues. CDR1 is MNHNS and CDR2 is SASEGT in the germline V gene. Trimming pared 6 bases from V and 0 bases from J, leaving 15 bases between. CDR3 protein: CASRERPGGSYEQYF. For the CDR3, the DNA is TGTGCCAGCAGGGAAAGACCTGGAGGCTCCTACGAGCAGTACTTC.